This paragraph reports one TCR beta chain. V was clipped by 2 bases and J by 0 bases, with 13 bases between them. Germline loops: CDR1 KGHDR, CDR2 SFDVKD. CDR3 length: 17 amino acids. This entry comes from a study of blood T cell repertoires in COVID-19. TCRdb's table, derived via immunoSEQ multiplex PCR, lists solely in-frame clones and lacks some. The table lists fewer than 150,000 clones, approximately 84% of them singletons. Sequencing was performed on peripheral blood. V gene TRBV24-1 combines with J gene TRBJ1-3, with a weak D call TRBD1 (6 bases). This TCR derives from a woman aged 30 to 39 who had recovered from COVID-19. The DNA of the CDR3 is TGTGCCACCAGTGATTCGGACAGTCTAATCTCTGGAAACACCATATATTTT. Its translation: CATSDSDSLISGNTIYF.